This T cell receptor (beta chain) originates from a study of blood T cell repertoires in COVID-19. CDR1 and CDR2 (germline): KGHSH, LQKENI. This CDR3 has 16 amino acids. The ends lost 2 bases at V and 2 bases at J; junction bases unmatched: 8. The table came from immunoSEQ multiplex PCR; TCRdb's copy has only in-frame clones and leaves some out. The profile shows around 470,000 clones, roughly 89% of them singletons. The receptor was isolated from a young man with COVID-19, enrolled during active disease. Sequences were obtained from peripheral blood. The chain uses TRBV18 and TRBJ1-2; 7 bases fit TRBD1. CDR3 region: CASSPELGQRNYGYTF. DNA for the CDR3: TGTGCCAGCTCACCAGAGCTGGGACAGAGAAACTATGGCTACACCTTC.